This passage covers 32 T cell receptor beta chains from one sample sequenced in a study of pediatric ulcerative colitis. Repertoires were generated with immunoSEQ multiplex PCR, while TCRdb's copy carries only in-frame clones and drops some. In the table there are approximately 9,000 clones, 75% to 90% of which are singletons. Sequencing used blood. The source is a girl aged 10 to 17 with moderate ulcerative colitis.

V is TRBV28 and J is TRBJ2-6, with a possible D match to TRBD1 (5 bases). The CDR3 totals 15 residues. V lost 4 bases and J lost 6, with 13 bases in between. Germline V gene lookup returns CDR1 MDHEN and CDR2 SYDVKM. Here the CDR3 DNA reads TGTGCCAGCAGTTCGACAGACATCTCGGCCAACGTCCTGACTTTC. Protein: CASSSTDISANVLTF.

This clone came up once. The chain has TRBV18 and TRBJ2-7; 7 bases are a match to TRBD1. The junction had 9 bases not matched to a gene; V was cut back by 3 bases and J by 7 bases. This CDR3 has 14 amino acids. Germline CDR1 and CDR2: KGHSH and LQKENI. The CDR3 sequence is CASSPGTVQREQYF. The CDR3 DNA is TGTGCCAGCTCACCTGGGACAGTCCAGAGGGAGCAGTACTTC.

This chain uses TRBV5-1 with TRBJ2-7; 7 bases are a match to TRBD2. Germline values: CDR1 SGHRS, CDR2 YFSETQ. V gave up 7 bases and J gave up 2 bases; unmatched junction bases: 9. The CDR3 has 14 residues. This CDR3 is CASRRLAETYEQYF. CDR3 bases: TGCGCCAGCCGTCGACTAGCTGAGACCTACGAGCAGTACTTC.

The CDR3 bases are TGTGCCAGCAGCTCGGGGTGGTCGGATCAGCCCCAGCATTTT. Translated: CASSSGWSDQPQHF. The chain uses TRBV7-2 and TRBJ1-5; D remains ambiguous. V was shortened by 4 bases and J by 5 bases, with 12 bases between the two germline ends. The CDR3 sequence is 14 residues long. CDR1 is SGHTA and CDR2 is FQGNSA in the germline V gene.

This rearrangement joins TRBV2 to TRBJ2-3; 9 bases match TRBD2. V dropped 8 bases and J dropped 2; count of bases not matched to a gene: 5. The CDR3 has 14 amino acids. Germline V gene lookup returns CDR1 SNHLY and CDR2 FYNNEI. The CDR3 DNA is TGTGCCAGCGCCCTAGCGGGGCCCACAGATACGCAGTATTTT. It specifies CASALAGPTDTQYF.

The chain is built from TRBV4-1 and TRBJ2-1, with unresolved D. The CDR3 has 13 residues. The germline gives CDR1 MGHRA, CDR2 YSYEKL. V shed 0 bases and J shed 2 bases, with 2 bases lying between them. The CDR3 DNA reads as TGCGCCAGCAGCCAAGAACCCTACAATGAGCAGTTCTTC. Its translation is CASSQEPYNEQFF.

V and J are TRBV14 and TRBJ1-1; a weak D match, TRBD1 (5 bases). This CDR3 has 12 amino acids. Between the trimmed V and J ends, which lost 4 bases and 8 bases, there was a span of 11 bases. Germline lookup yields CDR1 SGHDN and CDR2 FVKESK. The CDR3 loop is CASSLMGGEAFF. The CDR3 DNA is TGTGCCAGCAGCCTAATGGGGGGGGAAGCTTTCTTT.

V usage is TRBV4-1 and J usage is TRBJ2-2, with 8 positions matching TRBD1. CDR1 and CDR2 from the germline V gene are MGHRA and YSYEKL. V shed 4 bases and J 3 bases; nucleotides not matched to a gene: 7. The length of the CDR3 is 16 residues. In DNA form, the CDR3 reads TGCGCCAGCAGCCGCCCAGGGGGCGATCACACCGGGGAGCTGTTTTTT. Its translation is CASSRPGGDHTGELFF.

The chain combines TRBV28 with TRBJ1-5, with 9 bases fitting TRBD1. Germline V gives CDR1 MDHEN, CDR2 SYDVKM. J was trimmed by 7 bases and V by 6 bases; bases with no gene match: 7. This CDR3 has 14 residues. The CDR3 loop is CASSGTGGWQPQHF. Here the CDR3 DNA reads TGTGCCAGCAGCGGTACAGGGGGCTGGCAGCCCCAGCATTTT. The full variable domain, with the rest looked up from reference TRBV28 and TRBJ1-5, is DVKVTQSSRYLVKRTGEKVFLECVQDMDHENMFWYRQDPGLGLRLIYFSYDVKMKEKGDIPEGYSVSREKKERFSLILESASTNQTSMYLCASSGTGGWQPQHFGDGTRLSIL.

CDR3 in amino acids: CASSQRNTGELFF. The CDR3 DNA is TGCGCCAGCAGCCAGAGGAACACCGGGGAGCTGTTTTTT. The chain uses TRBV4-1 and TRBJ2-2, with D unclear. Germline V CDR1 and CDR2: MGHRA, YSYEKL. V lost 3 bases to trimming and J lost 1 base, with 3 bases between them. This CDR3 comprises 13 residues.

The rearrangement links TRBV13 to TRBJ2-2, with a tentative D call TRBD2 (6 bases). V was shortened by 5 bases and J by 7 bases, with 14 bases between the two germline ends. CDR1 is PRHDT and CDR2 is FYEKMQ in the germline V gene (reference sequence). The CDR3 spans 14 residues. CDR3: CASSPGRDLGELFF. The DNA of the CDR3 is TGTGCCAGCAGCCCAGGGCGGGATCTCGGGGAGCTGTTTTTT.

Only a few counts were recorded for this clone. CDR3 in amino acids: CASSDGDTGELFF. The CDR3 nucleotides read TGTGCCAGCAGTGACGGGGACACCGGGGAGCTGTTTTTT. The chain recombines TRBV6-4 with TRBJ2-2, with no clear D. Looked up from germline, CDR1 is MRHNA and CDR2 is SNTAGT. This CDR3 comprises 13 residues. Trimming removed 2 bases from V and 3 bases from J, with 4 bases in between.

V usage is TRBV7-9 and J usage is TRBJ2-7; D call uncertain. Per germline, CDR1 SEHNR and CDR2 FQNEAQ (reference sequence). The V end was cut by 4 bases, the J end by 2 bases, with 3 bases between. This CDR3 is built from 11 residues. The CDR3 coding sequence is TGTGCCAGCAGCTCCGCCTACGAGCAGTACTTC. Encoded protein: CASSSAYEQYF.

The V gene is TRBV2, the J gene TRBJ1-5; D is possibly TRBD1 (6 bases). V lost 6 bases and J 1 base, leaving 10 bases between the germline ends. Germline CDR1 reads SNHLY; CDR2 reads FYNNEI. This CDR3 contains 14 residues. The CDR3 bases are TGTGCCAGCAGCGCCGACAGGAGCAATCAGCCCCAGCATTTT. Translated, it gives CASSADRSNQPQHF.

The chain combines TRBV27 with TRBJ2-7; TRBD1 matches at 9 bases. The CDR3 consists of 15 residues. Trimming removed 5 bases from V and 2 bases from J; junction bases left unmatched: 7. CDR1 and CDR2 from the germline V gene are MNHEY and SMNVEV (reference sequence). This CDR3 is CASSDPGTGTYEQYF. CDR3 in DNA: TGTGCCAGCAGTGACCCCGGGACAGGGACCTACGAGCAGTACTTC.

The chain is built from TRBV5-1 and TRBJ1-2, with D perhaps matching TRBD1 (5 bases). V lost 4 bases, J lost 3 bases, and 19 bases lay in between. Per the germline V gene, CDR1 is SGHRS and CDR2 is YFSETQ. The length of the CDR3 is 16 residues. In DNA, the CDR3 is TGCGCCAGCAGCCGCGGACAAGCCGAGTTGGACTATGGCTACACCTTC. It specifies CASSRGQAELDYGYTF.

The chain links TRBV2 to TRBJ2-1; 7 bases are a match to TRBD1. CDR1 is SNHLY and CDR2 is FYNNEI in the germline V gene. The length of the CDR3 is 14 residues. V lost 6 bases, J lost 0 bases, and 2 bases stayed unmatched. DNA for the CDR3: TGTGCCAGCAGGGGACAGCCCTCCTACAATGAGCAGTTCTTC. Protein sequence: CASRGQPSYNEQFF.

The chain employs TRBV27 and TRBJ2-7; 7 nucleotides align to TRBD1. Germline V CDR1 and CDR2: MNHEY, SMNVEV (reference sequence). This CDR3 has 15 amino acids. V lost 4 bases to trimming and J lost 2 bases; unmatched junction nucleotides: 8. CDR3 protein: CASSSLGQRPYEQYF. As DNA, the CDR3 is TGTGCCAGCAGTTCCCTGGGACAGCGACCCTACGAGCAGTACTTC.

This chain joins TRBV11-2 and TRBJ1-3; D remains unclear. The V gene lost 2 bases and the J gene lost 0 bases, with 8 bases spanning the gap. CDR3 length: 15 residues. The germline CDR1 and CDR2 sequences are SGHAT and FQNNGV. The CDR3 region is CASSLYRDSGNTIYF. CDR3 nucleotides: TGTGCCAGCAGCTTATACCGGGACTCTGGAAACACCATATATTTT.

This clone was seen a single time. This chain links TRBV5-1 with TRBJ1-1; maybe TRBD1 (6 bases). V was clipped by 6 bases and J by 1 base, with 13 bases between them. CDR1 is SGHRS and CDR2 is YFSETQ in the germline V gene. The CDR3 is 14 residues long. The CDR3 is CASNPPGANTEAFF. The CDR3 nucleotides read TGCGCCAGCAATCCGCCGGGGGCGAACACTGAAGCTTTCTTT. The complete variable domain, with remaining parts taken from reference TRBV5-1 and TRBJ1-1, reads KAGVTQTPRYLIKTRGQQVTLSCSPISGHRSVSWYQQTPGQGLQFLFEYFSETQRNKGNFPGRFSGRQFSNSRSEMNVSTLELGDSALYLCASNPPGANTEAFFGQGTRLTVV.

This rearrangement joins TRBV4-1 to TRBJ2-3; TRBD2 aligns across 8 bases. V gave up 0 bases and J gave up 10 bases; unmatched junction bases: 9. The germline CDR1 and CDR2 sequences are MGHRA and YSYEKL. This CDR3 region has 15 residues. The CDR3 region has the DNA TGCGCCAGCAGCCAAGAGGAAGCGGGGGTGAGCGCGCAGTATTTT. Amino acids: CASSQEEAGVSAQYF.

This rearrangement joins TRBV13 to TRBJ2-7, with D possibly TRBD2 on 6 matching bases. Per the germline V gene, CDR1 is PRHDT and CDR2 is FYEKMQ (reference sequence). V was shortened by 1 base and J by 4 bases, with 11 bases between the two germline ends. This CDR3 spans 14 amino acids. The CDR3 coding sequence is TGTGCCAGCAGCTTAGAGACTAGTCCATACGAGCAGTACTTC. Its protein product is CASSLETSPYEQYF.

The chain has TRBV28 and TRBJ2-1, with a weak D call TRBD2 (6 bases). CDR1 and CDR2 from the germline V gene are MDHEN and SYDVKM. V lost 5 bases and J lost 2, with 16 bases in between. CDR3 size: 16 residues. The CDR3, as DNA: TGTGCCAGCAGTCCCCCAGCGGGTCTGACCTACAATGAGCAGTTCTTC. Its protein is CASSPPAGLTYNEQFF.

This clone qualifies as large. J is TRBJ1-2 and V is TRBV6-5; no firm D call. Germline V gives CDR1 MNHEY, CDR2 SVGAGI. Trimming stripped 0 bases from V and 6 bases from J, with 5 bases between. CDR3 length equals 12 residues. CDR3 DNA: TGTGCCAGCAGTTACTCGCAGGATGGCTACACCTTC. This codes for CASSYSQDGYTF.

This chain links TRBV18 with TRBJ1-3; D might be TRBD1 (5 bases). CDR1 is KGHSH, CDR2 LQKENI, per germline. CDR3 length: 17 residues. The V and J ends lost 3 bases and 3 bases respectively, with 18 bases between them. CDR3 nucleotide sequence: TGTGCCAGCTCACCGCCCCAAGGAAGGGGAAGTGGAAACACCATATATTTT. It translates to CASSPPQGRGSGNTIYF.

The chain couples TRBV6-1 to TRBJ1-5; D is unresolved. V lost 6 bases to trimming and J lost 6 bases, with 18 bases between them. Looked up from germline, CDR1 is MNHNS and CDR2 is SASEGT. This CDR3 comprises 15 residues. The CDR3 DNA reads TGTGCCAGCAGACCACTGGCGGGAACGGCTCAGCCCCAGCATTTT. It specifies CASRPLAGTAQPQHF.

This sequence joins TRBV27 and TRBJ1-6; 12 positions agree with TRBD1. V was clipped by 6 bases and J by 0 bases; unmatched bases: 9. This CDR3 has 19 residues. CDR1 MNHEY and CDR2 SMNVEV come from the germline V gene (reference sequence). The CDR3 is CASRRGQGAISSYNSPLHF. CDR3 nucleotide sequence: TGTGCCAGCAGAAGGGGACAGGGGGCGATCAGCTCCTATAATTCACCCCTCCACTTT.

This chain links TRBV2 with TRBJ2-2, with a tentative D call TRBD1 (5 bases). V shed 8 bases and J shed 4 bases, with 14 bases lying between them. The CDR3 spans 14 residues. Germline V gene sequence: CDR1 SNHLY, CDR2 FYNNEI. The CDR3 bases are TGTGCCAGCCCCCTGGACATCCGCACCGGGGAGCTGTTTTTT. Translated, it gives CASPLDIRTGELFF. Supplemented by reference TRBV2 and TRBJ2-2, the full variable domain reads EPEVTQTPSHQVTQMGQEVILRCVPISNHLYFYWYRQILGQKVEFLVSFYNNEISEKSEIFDDQFSVERPDGSNFTLKIRSTKLEDSAMYFCASPLDIRTGELFFGEGSRLTVL.

This chain uses TRBV7-2 with TRBJ1-3; D not certain. With 1 base removed from V and 2 bases from J, the gap between germline ends came to 18 bases. The CDR3 has 18 residues. Germline values: CDR1 SGHTA, CDR2 FQGNSA. CDR3 sequence reads: CASSLGVIGGGTGNTIYF. The CDR3 DNA reads as TGTGCCAGCAGCTTAGGTGTTATCGGTGGCGGTACTGGAAACACCATATATTTT.

The rearrangement joins TRBV29-1 to TRBJ2-7; D call uncertain. V gave up 4 bases and J gave up 0 bases, with 7 bases separating them. This CDR3 is 12 amino acids long. CDR1 and CDR2 (germline): SQVTM, ANQGSEA. CDR3 sequence: CSVVSSSYEQYF. The CDR3 nucleotides are TGCAGCGTTGTTTCCAGCTCCTACGAGCAGTACTTC.

This chain links TRBV10-1 with TRBJ2-2, with D unclear. The CDR3 sequence is 12 residues long. Deletions cut 2 bases from V and 7 bases from J, with 5 bases between. CDR1 and CDR2 (germline): WNHNN, SYGVQD (reference sequence). The chain's CDR3 is CASSEVRGELFF. The CDR3, as DNA: TGCGCCAGCAGTGAGGTGCGCGGGGAGCTGTTTTTT.

The chain joins TRBV4-2 to TRBJ2-7; 9 nucleotides match TRBD1. Germline V gives CDR1 LGHNA, CDR2 YNFKEQ. After removal of 2 bases from V and 3 bases from J, the junction contained 8 bases not matched to a gene. This CDR3 is built from 16 residues. CDR3 bases: TGTGCCAGCAGCCAACCCACAGGGGGCCTGCTCTACGAGCAGTACTTC. Translated, it gives CASSQPTGGLLYEQYF.